These 24 T cell receptor beta chains came from one sample sequenced in a study of blood T cell repertoires in COVID-19 (dated by TCRdb to 2020 to 2021). To prepare the library, the immunoSEQ multiplex PCR assay was applied. TCRdb carries this immuneACCESS record with in-frame sequences only. Its versions omit some clonotypes, under half of them owing to an unresolved V gene in the studies checked, with the rest unexplained. This sample holds about 210,000 clones; roughly 80% were observed only once. The biggest ten clones account for over 9.5% of the sample. Source material: peripheral blood. The receptors stem from a woman of 80 years or more with COVID-19, enrolled during active disease.

The rearrangement uses TRBV6-5 and TRBJ1-4; TRBD1 matches 8 bases. The CDR3 is 14 amino acids. With V trimmed by 5 bases and J by 4 bases, 3 bases remained unmatched. Looked up from germline, CDR1 is MNHEY and CDR2 is SVGAGI. The DNA of the CDR3 is TGTGCCAGCAGTCGGACAGGGATTAATGAAAAACTGTTTTTT. It specifies CASSRTGINEKLFF.

In this sample, this clone turned up once. The CDR3 protein is CASSLQRGQPQHF. The CDR3 nucleotides read TGTGCCAGCAGCTTACAGAGAGGGCAGCCCCAGCATTTT. The chain combines TRBV7-2 with TRBJ1-5; D gene uncertain. Trimming stripped 2 bases from V and 7 bases from J, with 9 bases between. CDR3 length: 13 residues. Looked up from germline, CDR1 is SGHTA and CDR2 is FQGNSA.

This clone was counted a single time. This chain links TRBV11-2 with TRBJ1-6; 7 bases agree with TRBD1. There are 15 residues in the CDR3. J gave up 8 bases and V 5 bases, and 9 bases lay outside the gene matches. Looked up from germline, CDR1 is SGHAT and CDR2 is FQNNGV. Here the CDR3 reads CASSLPGGTYSPLHF. CDR3 nucleotides: TGTGCCAGCAGCCTCCCAGGGGGGACGTATTCACCCCTCCACTTT.

The chain carries TRBV4-1 and TRBJ2-5; D may be TRBD2 (6 bases). Trimming took 8 bases from V and 1 from J, leaving 11 bases between them. There are 13 residues in the CDR3. Germline CDR1 is MGHRA and CDR2 is YSYEKL. CDR3 DNA sequence: TGCGCCAGCGCCGGGGGAACCCAAGAGACCCAGTACTTC. It encodes CASAGGTQETQYF.

The V and J genes are TRBV3-1 (or the pseudogene TRBV3-2) and TRBJ2-2, with TRBD2 matching over 10 bases. With V trimmed by 4 bases and J by 3 bases, 8 bases remained unmatched. Germline V gene data show CDR1 as LGHDT and CDR2 as YNNKEL (reference sequence). The CDR3 extends over 17 amino acids. In DNA, the CDR3 is TGTGCCAGCAGCCTCCTCAGCGGGGGGGCCTACACCGGGGAGCTGTTTTTT. Translating it yields CASSLLSGGAYTGELFF.

The CDR3 reads CASSRQGGYNEQFF. The CDR3, as DNA: TGCGCCAGCAGCCGACAGGGGGGCTACAATGAGCAGTTCTTC. V is TRBV5-1 and J is TRBJ2-1; 9 bases align to TRBD1. The V gene end was trimmed by 4 bases and the J gene end by 3 bases; junction bases not matched to a gene: 2. The germline V gene encodes CDR1 SGHRS and CDR2 YFSETQ. This CDR3 is 14 amino acids long.

The sample holds one count of this clone. The gene calls are TRBV6-1 and TRBJ2-7; D is unclear. Germline lookup yields CDR1 MNHNS and CDR2 SASEGT. The CDR3 has 14 amino acids. With 2 bases removed from V and 4 bases from J, the gap between germline ends came to 12 bases. The CDR3 protein is CASSESVSFYEQYF. CDR3 sequence (DNA): TGTGCCAGCAGTGAATCCGTCAGTTTTTACGAGCAGTACTTC.

The chain combines TRBV28 with TRBJ2-5, with 10 bases lining up with TRBD2. Germline CDR1 is MDHEN and CDR2 is SYDVKM. The CDR3 covers 14 residues. V lost 6 bases to trimming and J lost 2 bases; unmatched junction nucleotides: 3. In DNA, the CDR3 is TGTGCCAGCAGCAAGCGGGGGGGTCAAGAGACCCAGTACTTC. Translated: CASSKRGGQETQYF.

V gene TRBV7-9 combines with J gene TRBJ2-7; D uncertain. V dropped 4 bases and J dropped 2 bases, with 9 bases sitting between them. Looked up from germline, CDR1 is SEHNR and CDR2 is FQNEAQ (reference sequence). The CDR3 sequence is 13 residues long. The CDR3 region has the DNA TGTGCCAGCAGCTCCAGTGGCACCTACGAGCAGTACGTC. Amino acids: CASSSSGTYEQYV.

The V gene is TRBV5-6, the J gene TRBJ1-1; 7 bases fit TRBD1. There are 16 residues in the CDR3. The V and J ends lost 4 bases and 3 bases, in that order; junction bases with no gene match: 12. CDR1 is SGHDT, CDR2 YYEEEE, per germline. The CDR3 coding sequence is TGTGCCAGCAGCCTTCCTCTAGGGACAGCTTACACTGAAGCTTTCTTT. This gives the protein CASSLPLGTAYTEAFF.

This clone was counted only a few times. This chain uses TRBV6-4 with TRBJ2-7; possibly TRBD1 for D (6 bases). V was shortened by 0 bases and J by 2 bases, with 14 bases between the two germline ends. CDR1 is MRHNA, CDR2 SNTAGT, per germline. The CDR3 sequence is 16 residues long. The CDR3 DNA reads TGTGCCAGCAGTGACTCGATAAGGGGGAAAGCCTACGAGCAGTACGTC. It encodes CASSDSIRGKAYEQYV.

V is TRBV11-3 and J is TRBJ1-2; D gene ambiguous. This CDR3 is 18 amino acids long. CDR1 and CDR2 from the germline V gene are SGHNT and YENEEA. The V end was cut by 4 bases, the J end by 5 bases, with 26 bases between. CDR3 region: CASSSVKAPPDGVYGYTF. The CDR3 bases are TGTGCCAGCAGCTCCGTTAAGGCCCCACCGGACGGGGTATATGGCTACACCTTC. The full variable domain, with the rest looked up from reference TRBV11-3 and TRBJ1-2, is EAGVVQSPRYKIIEKKQPVAFWCNPISGHNTLYWYLQNLGQGPELLIRYENEEAVDDSQLPKDRFSAERLKGVDSTLKIQPAELGDSAVYLCASSSVKAPPDGVYGYTFGSGTRLTVV.

This rearrangement joins TRBV7-9 to TRBJ1-4, with a possible D match to TRBD1 (6 bases). CDR1 SEHNR and CDR2 FQNEAQ come from the germline V gene (reference sequence). This CDR3 contains 18 residues. Trimming took 4 bases from V and 5 from J, leaving 23 bases between them. CDR3 bases: TGTGCCAGCAGCTCGGCGAGGGGGAGCAGGGCGGAAAATGAAAAACTGTTTTTT. This translates into CASSSARGSRAENEKLFF.

The chain's CDR3 is CASSSWTELTGEQYF. The CDR3 DNA is TGTGCCAGCAGCTCCTGGACAGAACTCACGGGAGAGCAGTACTTC. The rearrangement uses TRBV7-9 and TRBJ2-7; D possibly corresponds to TRBD1 (6 bases). Germline V CDR1 and CDR2: SEHNR, FQNEAQ (reference sequence). This CDR3 has 15 amino acids. Trimming removed 4 bases at V and 7 bases at J, with 20 bases between.

The chain links TRBV24-1 to TRBJ2-1; 9 bases map to TRBD1. This CDR3 spans 15 amino acids. V lost 4 bases, J lost 4 bases, and 4 bases stayed unmatched. CDR1 and CDR2 from the germline V gene are KGHDR and SFDVKD. The CDR3 reads CATSEQGAQYNEQFF. The CDR3 DNA reads as TGTGCCACCAGTGAACAGGGGGCGCAGTACAATGAGCAGTTCTTC.

This clone was detected a few times. This chain connects TRBV6-1 to TRBJ1-5; tentatively, D is TRBD1 (6 bases). Germline V CDR1 and CDR2: MNHNS, SASEGT. This CDR3 is built from 14 residues. V lost 3 bases and J lost 4, with 10 bases in between. The CDR3 here is CASSERTVNQPQHF. In DNA form, the CDR3 reads TGTGCCAGCAGTGAGCGGACAGTGAATCAGCCCCAGCATTTT.

This clone showed up just once. V gene TRBV6-5 combines with J gene TRBJ1-2; D unresolved. Germline V lookup: CDR1 MNHEY, CDR2 SVGAGI. The CDR3 covers 12 residues. Trimming left V 5 bases short and J 0 bases short, with 4 bases between. In DNA, the CDR3 is TGTGCCAGCAGTCGAGCTAACTATGGCTACACCTTC. Its protein is CASSRANYGYTF.

The J gene is TRBJ2-2, the V gene TRBV7-8; TRBD1 is a possible D gene (6 bases). Looked up from germline, CDR1 is SGHVS and CDR2 is FQNEAQ. The CDR3 loop spans 14 amino acids. V lost 2 bases and J lost 6, with 10 bases in between. The CDR3 DNA follows: TGTGCCAGCAGCTTAACAACAGGGTCCGGGGAGCTGTTTTTT. Protein: CASSLTTGSGELFF.

This clone was found once. The CDR3 sequence: CASSPRDSPLHF. The DNA for the CDR3 is TGTGCCAGCAGCCCTCGTGATTCACCCCTCCACTTT. V is TRBV12-3 or TRBV12-4 and J is TRBJ1-6; D is ambiguous. The germline V and J ends were trimmed by 6 bases and 8 bases, with 8 bases remaining between them. The length of the CDR3 is 12 residues.

The chain links TRBV5-1 to TRBJ2-7, with TRBD1 matching over 9 bases. CDR1 is SGHRS and CDR2 is YFSETQ in the germline V gene. The CDR3 covers 15 residues. J gave up 6 bases and V 4 bases, and 11 bases lay outside the gene matches. The DNA for the CDR3 is TGCGCCAGCAGCATCCAGGGACAGGGACTGGGCGAGCAGTACGTC. It is translated as CASSIQGQGLGEQYV.

The CDR3 DNA is TGCGCCAGCAGCTTGAGGGGACAGATGAACACCGGGGAGCTGTTTTTT. Encoded protein: CASSLRGQMNTGELFF. V is TRBV5-1 and J is TRBJ2-2; the match to TRBD1 covers 7 bases. The CDR3 is 16 amino acids. Unmatched junction bases numbered 4, after V lost 1 base and J lost 1 base. Looked up from germline, CDR1 is SGHRS and CDR2 is YFSETQ.

V gene TRBV10-1 combines with J gene TRBJ1-3, with a tentative D call TRBD1 (5 bases). CDR3 length: 16 residues. Germline lookup yields CDR1 WNHNN and CDR2 SYGVQD (reference sequence). Trimming removed 0 bases from V and 0 bases from J, with 9 bases in between. This chain's CDR3 is CASSESSGASGNTIYF. The CDR3 nucleotides are TGCGCCAGCAGTGAGTCCAGCGGGGCCTCTGGAAACACCATATATTTT.

This chain uses TRBV27 with TRBJ1-4; D possibly corresponds to TRBD1 (6 bases). Per germline, CDR1 MNHEY and CDR2 SMNVEV (reference sequence). This CDR3 spans 14 amino acids. V was shortened by 6 bases and J by 5 bases, with 13 bases between the two germline ends. The CDR3 DNA follows: TGTGCCAGCAGCCCGGACAGAGTAAATGAAAAACTGTTTTTT. Its translation is CASSPDRVNEKLFF.

This chain joins TRBV7-2 and TRBJ1-6, with 8 bases aligning to TRBD1. Trimming took 5 bases from V and 10 from J; bases not matched to a gene: 10. CDR3 length: 15 amino acids. Germline CDR1 is SGHTA and CDR2 is FQGNSA. CDR3 coding DNA: TGTGCCAGCAGCCCCCTCGGACAGGGCCGCTCACCCCTCCACTTT. This encodes CASSPLGQGRSPLHF.